This record covers a single T cell receptor beta chain. The data belong to a study of control samples from healthy donors and cancer patients. Here immunoSEQ multiplex PCR was the method, and the copy in TCRdb shows in-frame clones only, minus some. This table lists roughly 190,000 clones. The CDR3 length is 15 residues. V dropped 4 bases and J dropped 0 bases, with 8 bases sitting between them. Per the germline V gene, CDR1 is SGHNT and CDR2 is YYREEE (reference sequence). Sequenced input: blood. V and J are TRBV5-4 and TRBJ1-6; D perhaps matches TRBD1 (6 bases). This receptor was identified in a young woman in good health. The CDR3 sequence: CASSEDSSYNSPLHF. CDR3 sequence (DNA): TGTGCCAGCAGCGAGGACAGCTCCTATAATTCACCCCTCCACTTT.